This TCR beta chain was obtained from a study of T-cell memory formation after mild COVID-19. Overall study context: There were largely donor-specific TCR clusters. Study results and limitations: The authors left the SARS-CoV-2 specificity of second-wave clones peaking on day 37 unconfirmed. Researchers found some responding clones in pre-infection memory, a sign that cross-reactive memory joined.

This CDR3 spans 14 amino acids. Germline V gene sequence: CDR1 SGHAT, CDR2 FQNNGV. With 2 bases removed from V and 1 base from J, the gap between germline ends came to 9 bases. One entry per CDR3 protein, called by TCRdb with MiXCR from the 5' RACE reads. The sample includes over 35,000 distinct CDR3 sequences, roughly 9.8% of them seen just once. This clonotype rates as medium-sized. Its cognate antigen is unknown. The origin of this receptor is an adult woman who had mild COVID-19 (a few samples of this study predate the infection). Cell type and time point are not known. The sample consisted of PBMCs or a T cell subset sorted from them (not recorded which). This chain connects TRBV11-2 to TRBJ2-7; D uncertain. The CDR3, as DNA: TGTGCCAGCAGCTTACGTGCCCCTTCCTACGAGCAGTACTTC. Translated, it gives CASSLRAPSYEQYF.